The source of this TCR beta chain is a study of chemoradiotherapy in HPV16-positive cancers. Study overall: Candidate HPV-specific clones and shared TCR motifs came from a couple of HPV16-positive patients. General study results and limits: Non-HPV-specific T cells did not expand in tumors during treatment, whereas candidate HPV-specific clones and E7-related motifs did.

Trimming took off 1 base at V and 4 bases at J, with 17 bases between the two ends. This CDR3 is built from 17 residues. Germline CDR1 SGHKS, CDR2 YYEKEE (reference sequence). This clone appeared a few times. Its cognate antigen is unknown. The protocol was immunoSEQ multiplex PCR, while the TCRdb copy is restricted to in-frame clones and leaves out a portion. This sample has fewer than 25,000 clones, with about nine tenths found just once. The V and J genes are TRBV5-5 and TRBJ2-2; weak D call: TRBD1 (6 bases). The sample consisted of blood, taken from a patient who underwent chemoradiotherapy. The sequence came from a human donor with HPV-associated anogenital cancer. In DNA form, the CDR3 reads TGTGCCAGCAGCTTGTGGGGCCTCCAAGGGGGCACCGGGGAGCTGTTTTTT. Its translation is CASSLWGLQGGTGELFF.